The T cell receptor (beta chain) under discussion was sequenced for a study of cytomegalovirus exposure and HLA in healthy donors. Study context: Counted in an early data release were tens of millions of unique TCRs from HLA-typed donors.

The PCR made use of 60 Vbeta and 13 Jbeta primers. Sequenced by immunoSEQ multiplex PCR; TCRdb stores in-frame clones only, minus some. The sample lists roughly 160,000 clones; about 79% were seen once. The V segment lost 4 bases and the J segment 0 bases; nucleotides outside the gene matches: 6. Per germline, CDR1 ENHRY and CDR2 SYGVKD. The CDR3 spans 16 residues. The J gene is TRBJ1-5, the V gene TRBV10-3; 7 bases align to TRBD1. Sample: PBMCs. The TCR originated in a man in his fifties in good health and CMV-seropositive. CDR3 protein: CAISGDRDYSNQPQHF. As DNA, the CDR3 is TGTGCCATCAGTGGGGACAGAGATTATAGCAATCAGCCCCAGCATTTT.